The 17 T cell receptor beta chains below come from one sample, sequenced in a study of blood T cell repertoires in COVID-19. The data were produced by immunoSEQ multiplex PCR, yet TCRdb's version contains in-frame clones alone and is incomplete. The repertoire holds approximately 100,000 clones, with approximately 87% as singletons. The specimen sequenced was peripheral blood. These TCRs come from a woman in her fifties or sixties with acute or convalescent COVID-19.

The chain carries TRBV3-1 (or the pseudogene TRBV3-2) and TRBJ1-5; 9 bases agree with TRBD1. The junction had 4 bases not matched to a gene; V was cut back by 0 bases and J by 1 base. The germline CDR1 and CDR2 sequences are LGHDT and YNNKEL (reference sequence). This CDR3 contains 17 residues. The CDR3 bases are TGTGCCAGCAGCCAAGAAACAGGGGGCGCGAGCAATCAGCCCCAGCATTTT. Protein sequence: CASSQETGGASNQPQHF.

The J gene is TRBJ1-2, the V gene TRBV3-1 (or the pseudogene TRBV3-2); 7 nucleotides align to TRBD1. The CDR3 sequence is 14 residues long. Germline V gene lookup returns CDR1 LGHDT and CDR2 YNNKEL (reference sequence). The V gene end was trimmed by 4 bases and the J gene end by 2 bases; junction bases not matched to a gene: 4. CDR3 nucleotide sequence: TGTGCCAGCAGCCTTTCAGGGGGAAACTATGGCTACACCTTC. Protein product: CASSLSGGNYGYTF.

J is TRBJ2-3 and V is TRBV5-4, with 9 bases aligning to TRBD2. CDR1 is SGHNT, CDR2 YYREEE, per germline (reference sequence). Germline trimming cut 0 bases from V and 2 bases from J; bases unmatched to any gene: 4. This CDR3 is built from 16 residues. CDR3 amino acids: CASSLGGGAFTDTQYF. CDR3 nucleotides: TGTGCCAGCAGCTTGGGCGGGGGGGCCTTCACAGATACGCAGTATTTT.

The CDR3 sequence: CATSGIYEQYF. For the CDR3, the DNA is TGTGCAACTAGCGGTATCTACGAGCAGTACTTC. The genes are TRBV19 and TRBJ2-7; TRBD2 aligns across 8 bases. The length of the CDR3 is 11 residues. CDR1 is LNHDA, CDR2 SQIVND, per germline (reference sequence).

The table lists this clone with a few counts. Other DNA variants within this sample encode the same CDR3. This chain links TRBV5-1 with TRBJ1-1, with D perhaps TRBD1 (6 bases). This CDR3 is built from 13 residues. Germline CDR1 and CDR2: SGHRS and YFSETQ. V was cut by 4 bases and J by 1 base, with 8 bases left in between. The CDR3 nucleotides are TGCGCCAGCAGCCCGGGACAGAACACTGAAGCTTTCTTT. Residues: CASSPGQNTEAFF.

CDR3 nucleotides: TGTGCCAGCAGCGTAGGGCGGACTACTAGCACAGATACGCAGTATTTT. Translation gives CASSVGRTTSTDTQYF. V and J are TRBV9 and TRBJ2-3; a possible D gene is TRBD2 (6 bases). Germline V gene data show CDR1 as SGDLS and CDR2 as YYNGEE. This CDR3 spans 16 amino acids. Trimming took 0 bases from V and 0 from J, leaving 11 bases between them.

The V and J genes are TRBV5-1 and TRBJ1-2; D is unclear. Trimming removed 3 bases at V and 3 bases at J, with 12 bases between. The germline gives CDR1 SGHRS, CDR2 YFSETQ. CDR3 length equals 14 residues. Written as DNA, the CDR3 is TGCGCCAGCAGCTCGACTGGAGGTGACTATGGCTACACCTTC. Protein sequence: CASSSTGGDYGYTF.

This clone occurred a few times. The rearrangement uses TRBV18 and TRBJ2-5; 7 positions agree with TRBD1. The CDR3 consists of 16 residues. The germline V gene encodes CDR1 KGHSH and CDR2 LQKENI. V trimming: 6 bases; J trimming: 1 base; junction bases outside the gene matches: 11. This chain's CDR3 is CASSPTGQGVQETQYF. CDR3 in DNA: TGTGCCAGCTCCCCTACGGGGCAGGGGGTCCAAGAGACCCAGTACTTC.

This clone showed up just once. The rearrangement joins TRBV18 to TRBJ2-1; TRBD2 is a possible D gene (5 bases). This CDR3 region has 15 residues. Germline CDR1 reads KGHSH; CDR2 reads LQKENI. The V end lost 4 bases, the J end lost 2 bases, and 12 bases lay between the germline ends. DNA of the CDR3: TGTGCCAGCTCACTCACGGACGGGACCTACAATGAGCAGTTCTTC. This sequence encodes CASSLTDGTYNEQFF.

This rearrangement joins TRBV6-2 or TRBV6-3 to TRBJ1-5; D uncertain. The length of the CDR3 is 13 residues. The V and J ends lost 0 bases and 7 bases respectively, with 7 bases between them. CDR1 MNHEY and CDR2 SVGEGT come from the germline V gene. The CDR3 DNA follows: TGTGCCAGCAGTTACTCGGAGAGCCAGCCCCAGCATTTT. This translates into CASSYSESQPQHF.

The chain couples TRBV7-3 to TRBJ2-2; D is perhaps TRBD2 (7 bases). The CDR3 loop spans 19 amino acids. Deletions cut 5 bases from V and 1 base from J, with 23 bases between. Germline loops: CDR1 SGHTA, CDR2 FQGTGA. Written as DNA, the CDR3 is TGTGCCAGCAGCCTCCCGAGAGATGGCGGGGGACAGAACACCGGGGAGCTGTTTTTT. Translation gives CASSLPRDGGGQNTGELFF.

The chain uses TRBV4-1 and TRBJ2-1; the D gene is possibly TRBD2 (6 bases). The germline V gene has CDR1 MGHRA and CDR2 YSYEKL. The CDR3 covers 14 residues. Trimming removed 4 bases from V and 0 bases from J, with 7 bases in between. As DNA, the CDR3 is TGCGCCAGCAGCCTCGGGAGCTCCTACAATGAGCAGTTCTTC. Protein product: CASSLGSSYNEQFF.

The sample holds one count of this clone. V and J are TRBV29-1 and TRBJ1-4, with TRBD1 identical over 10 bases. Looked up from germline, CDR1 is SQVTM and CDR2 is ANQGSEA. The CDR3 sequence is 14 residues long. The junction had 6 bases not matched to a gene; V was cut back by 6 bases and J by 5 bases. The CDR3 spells CSVRWTGGNEKLFF. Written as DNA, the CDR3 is TGCAGCGTCCGCTGGACAGGGGGAAATGAAAAACTGTTTTTT.

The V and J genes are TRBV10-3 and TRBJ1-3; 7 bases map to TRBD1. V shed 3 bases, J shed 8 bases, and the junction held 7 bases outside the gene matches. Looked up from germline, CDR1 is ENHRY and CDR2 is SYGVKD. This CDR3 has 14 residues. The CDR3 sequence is CAISDRQGLDTIYF. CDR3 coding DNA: TGTGCCATCAGTGACCGACAGGGTCTGGACACCATATATTTT.

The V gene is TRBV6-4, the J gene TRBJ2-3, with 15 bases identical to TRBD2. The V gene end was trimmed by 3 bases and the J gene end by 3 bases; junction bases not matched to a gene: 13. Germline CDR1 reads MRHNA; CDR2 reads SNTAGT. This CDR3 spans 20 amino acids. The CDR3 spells CASSDTLRGLAGGQTDTQYF. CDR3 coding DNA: TGTGCCAGCAGTGATACCTTGAGGGGACTAGCGGGGGGCCAGACAGATACGCAGTATTTT.

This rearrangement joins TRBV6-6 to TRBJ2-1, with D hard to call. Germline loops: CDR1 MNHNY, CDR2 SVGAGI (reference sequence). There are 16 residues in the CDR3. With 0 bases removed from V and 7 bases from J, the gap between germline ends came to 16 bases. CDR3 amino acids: CASSYSSTPIVNEQFF. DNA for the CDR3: TGTGCCAGCAGTTACTCATCTACCCCAATCGTAAATGAGCAGTTCTTC.

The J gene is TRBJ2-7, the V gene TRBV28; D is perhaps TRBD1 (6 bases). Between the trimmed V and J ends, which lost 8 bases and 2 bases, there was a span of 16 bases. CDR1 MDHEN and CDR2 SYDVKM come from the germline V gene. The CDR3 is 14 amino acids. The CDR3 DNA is TGTGCCAGCGCGCCTGGGGGCAGAGCCTACGAGCAGTACTTC. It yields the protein CASAPGGRAYEQYF.